Described below is a single T cell receptor (beta chain) sequence and its context. What it binds is not known. Sequencing used immunoSEQ multiplex PCR; TCRdb keeps in-frame clones, though not all of them. This table holds tens of thousands of clones, 90% to 95% found once. The sample belongs to a study of graft-versus-host responses after intestinal transplantation. Whole-study context: As for transplant type, recipients had multivisceral, liver-intestinal, or isolated intestinal grafts. Anti-thymocyte globulin served as induction for all recipients, who then took tacrolimus and steroids for about 3 years.

This CDR3 comprises 13 residues. Germline V CDR1 and CDR2: SGHNT, YYREEE (reference sequence). Trimming took off 4 bases at V and 4 bases at J, with 11 bases between the two ends. Findings of the study overall: High graft-versus-host to host-versus-graft clonal ratios were seen in allografts of patients with graft-donor T cell macrochimerism.

The chain has TRBV5-4 and TRBJ1-1; D is ambiguous. The source of this sequence is a human donor who received an intestinal transplant. The specimen was unstimulated CD8+ T cells sorted from spleen or lymph node cells, collected before intestinal transplant. The CDR3 DNA follows: TGTGCCAGCAGCGCGGGCCGGGGCACTGAAGCTTTCTTT. Translation gives CASSAGRGTEAFF.